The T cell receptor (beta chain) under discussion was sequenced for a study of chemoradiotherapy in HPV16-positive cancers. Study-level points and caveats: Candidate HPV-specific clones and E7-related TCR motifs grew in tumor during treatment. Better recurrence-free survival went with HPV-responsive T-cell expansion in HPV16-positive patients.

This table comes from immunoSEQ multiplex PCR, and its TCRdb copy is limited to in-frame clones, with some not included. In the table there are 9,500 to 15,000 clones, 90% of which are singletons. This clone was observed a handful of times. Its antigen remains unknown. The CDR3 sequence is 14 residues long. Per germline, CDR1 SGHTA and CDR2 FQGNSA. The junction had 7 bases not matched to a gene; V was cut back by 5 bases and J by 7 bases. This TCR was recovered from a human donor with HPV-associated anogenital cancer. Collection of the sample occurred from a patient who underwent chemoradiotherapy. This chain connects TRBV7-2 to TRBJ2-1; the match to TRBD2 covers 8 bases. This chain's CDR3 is CASSRGGGWNEQFF. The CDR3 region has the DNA TGTGCCAGCAGCCGGGGGGGCGGGTGGAATGAGCAGTTCTTC.